The rows below give T cell receptor beta chains drawn from one sample of a study of vaccination effects on CD4 cells after COVID-19. No antigen has been assigned to these receptors. Sequenced by immunoSEQ multiplex PCR; TCRdb stores in-frame clones only, minus some. The sample lists under 65,000 clones; under 80% were seen once. Here the sequenced sample was CD4+ T cells from PBMCs cultured with HIV peptides, taken before COVID-19 vaccination. The receptors shown here come from a human donor who had a prior SARS-CoV-2 infection. The CDR3 runs from the conserved cysteine through the conserved F or W. D genes are given only for firm matches. Only part of the rows carry a size: once, few, many, or a class if the clone is expanded.

J gene: TRBJ2-7; V gene: TRBV9; D gene: .; CDR3 length: 15; clone size: .; CDR3 DNA: TGTGCCAGCAGCCCACTCCCCGACCCTCTCTACGAGCAGTACTTC; CDR3 protein: CASSPLPDPLYEQYF
J gene: TRBJ1-6; V gene: TRBV7-2; D gene: .; CDR3 length: 16; clone size: .; CDR3 DNA: TGTGCCAGCAGCTTAGATTTCGGGGTTTATAATTCACCCCTCCACTTT; CDR3 protein: CASSLDFGVYNSPLHF
J gene: TRBJ1-2; V gene: TRBV3-1/TRBV3-2; D gene: .; CDR3 length: 14; clone size: .; CDR3 DNA: TGTGCCAGCAGCCAAGGTCCGGCGTACTATGGCTACACCTTC; CDR3 protein: CASSQGPAYYGYTF
J gene: TRBJ2-7; V gene: TRBV28; D gene: TRBD1; CDR3 length: 16; clone size: few; CDR3 DNA: TGTGCCAGCAGCCCATCCAAACCGGGACAGGGCTACGAGCAGTACTTC; CDR3 protein: CASSPSKPGQGYEQYF
J gene: TRBJ2-7; V gene: TRBV7-9; D gene: .; CDR3 length: 14; clone size: few; CDR3 DNA: TGTGCCAGCAGCTTTGGCCCCGTTGGGGTCGAGCAGTACTTC; CDR3 protein: CASSFGPVGVEQYF
J gene: TRBJ1-3; V gene: TRBV19; D gene: .; CDR3 length: 13; clone size: .; CDR3 DNA: TGTGCCAGTAGCGAGGACTCTGGAAACACCATATATTTT; CDR3 protein: CASSEDSGNTIYF
J gene: TRBJ1-1; V gene: TRBV7-8; D gene: .; CDR3 length: 14; clone size: .; CDR3 DNA: TGTGCCAGCAGCTTAGGGGGAGATAACACTGAAGCTTTCTTT; CDR3 protein: CASSLGGDNTEAFF
J gene: TRBJ2-7; V gene: TRBV5-1; D gene: .; CDR3 length: 12; clone size: .; CDR3 DNA: TGCGCCAGCAGCTTATTCGGGACACAGCAGTACTTC; CDR3 protein: CASSLFGTQQYF
J gene: TRBJ2-3; V gene: TRBV11-3; D gene: TRBD1; CDR3 length: 17; clone size: .; CDR3 DNA: TGTGCCAGCAGCTTAGAAGTAGGACAGGGGGCAACAGATACGCAGTATTTT; CDR3 protein: CASSLEVGQGATDTQYF
J gene: TRBJ2-7; V gene: TRBV19; D gene: .; CDR3 length: 14; clone size: .; CDR3 DNA: TGTGCCAGTAGTAAACGGGAGAGCCCCTACGAGCAGTACTTC; CDR3 protein: CASSKRESPYEQYF
J gene: TRBJ2-1; V gene: TRBV10-3; D gene: TRBD2; CDR3 length: 18; clone size: .; CDR3 DNA: TGTGCCATCAGTGCCCTTGGCGGGAGGGCAAACTCCTACAATGAGCAGTTCTTC; CDR3 protein: CAISALGGRANSYNEQFF